This T cell receptor beta chain was documented in a study of OX40 agonist ivuxolimab in advanced cancers. V lost 3 bases, J lost 2 bases, and 8 bases lay in between. CDR1 is SGDLS and CDR2 is YYNGEE in the germline V gene. The CDR3 runs to 13 residues. The assay was immunoSEQ multiplex PCR, and TCRdb's table has in-frame clones only and misses some. The repertoire holds about 100,000 clones, with about 90% as singletons. This chain joins TRBV9 and TRBJ1-2; D uncertain. The TCR comes from an adult with an advanced solid tumor such as melanoma, head and neck, liver or kidney cancer. This specimen was CD4+ or CD8+ T cells sorted from blood, taken in a trial of the OX40 agonist ivuxolimab. CDR3 DNA: TGTGCCAGCAGCGCTCCAGCCAACTATGGCTACACCTTC. This encodes CASSAPANYGYTF.